This is a list of T cell receptor beta chains from one sample in a study of blood T cell repertoires in COVID-19. TCRdb's table, derived via immunoSEQ multiplex PCR, lists solely in-frame clones and lacks some. The data contain around 110,000 clones, approximately 82% of them singletons. The specimen was peripheral blood. The receptor set was obtained from a man between 65 and 85 years old with active or convalescent COVID-19. Both conserved end residues are part of each CDR3. Each record gives: D gene, V gene, CDR3 protein. D genes are given only for firm matches.

NA TRBV9 CASRGSGLSYGYTF
NA TRBV7-2 CASSPDINYGYTF
NA TRBV11-2 CASSQGGPQHF
TRBD1 TRBV19 CASSLGRGVVNTEAFF
NA TRBV3-1/TRBV3-2 CASSQVSGEQFF
NA TRBV4-2 CASSQDQGAKNIQYF
TRBD2 TRBV12-5 CASGWSGGNEQFF
NA TRBV5-1 CASSLGTPGVGETQYF
NA TRBV2 CASSEGLQGLGYGYTF
TRBD1 TRBV5-5 CASSLAVGGTNYGYTF
TRBD2 TRBV5-1 CASSLQAGGSTGELFF
NA TRBV20-1 CSARGREQYF
NA TRBV27 CASRTGPFEKLFF
NA TRBV5-1 CASSLGTANTEAFF
TRBD1 TRBV6-5 CASGPGQVINEQYF
TRBD2 TRBV9 CASSARGTSGSSVPSYNEQFF
NA TRBV7-2 CASSSLGPPSAYF
TRBD1 TRBV2 CASSSTGGAFNEQFF
TRBD1 TRBV5-6 CASGSQGRLSNEQFF
TRBD1 TRBV5-5 CASRDRGGTEAFF
NA TRBV10-3 CAISESGFTGNTIYF
NA TRBV27 CASSWVRISGNTIYF
TRBD1 TRBV5-1 CASSLPGGDEQFF
TRBD2 TRBV5-1 CASSPLAGTDTQYF
TRBD1 TRBV7-9 CASSTTGEGANYGYTF
NA TRBV10-3 CAISELSYEQYF
TRBD2 TRBV6-6 CASSHGGRGSSYNEQFF
NA TRBV7-9 CASSRETNSNSPLHF
NA TRBV18 CASSLAGISYNEQFF
NA TRBV6-1 CASSETGPDSPLHF
TRBD1 TRBV3-1/TRBV3-2 CASSQGQGTQYF
TRBD1 TRBV24-1 CATSDAGQGNTGELFF
TRBD1 TRBV28 CASSAGQGLPGANVLTF
TRBD1 TRBV11-2 CASSLQTGSYEQYF
TRBD2 TRBV2 CASSRTSGGKETQYF
TRBD2 TRBV3-1/TRBV3-2 CASSQALLAGTYNEQFF
NA TRBV5-1 CASSLGGTDLAEQFF
TRBD1 TRBV5-1 CASSSQGATNEKLFF
TRBD1 TRBV11-1 CASSLDRGRELFF
TRBD1 TRBV5-6 CASSSQQGGVVTPGF
TRBD1 TRBV5-6 CASSRGQGANQPQHF
NA TRBV6-5 CASSYGEQSSGNTIYF